The clone carrying this T cell receptor (beta chain) was found a few times. The antigen is unknown. TCRdb ran MiXCR on the reads and lists one entry per CDR3 protein. The data hold some 440,000 distinct CDR3 sequences, with approximately 32% observed a single time. The data originate from a study of T cell repertoires in cytomegalovirus infection. Overall study context: Public TCR beta signatures indicated both CMV infection and matching HLA type.

Study-wide findings and caveats: HLA-C-restricted CMV-specific TCR beta clonotypes were dominant in the ex vivo response.

Germline V gene sequence: CDR1 DFQATT, CDR2 SNEGSKA (reference sequence). Trimming stripped 3 bases from V and 6 bases from J, with 9 bases between. CDR3 size: 12 residues. This TCR was recovered from a human donor in good health (CMV status not recorded). Some clones in this sample may be carry-over from other donors' samples. Sequencing input: PBMCs. The chain is built from TRBV20-1 and TRBJ2-1; D gene ambiguous. The CDR3 bases are TGCAGTGCTAGGGGTCGAATCAATGAGCAGTTCTTC. Translated, it gives CSARGRINEQFF.